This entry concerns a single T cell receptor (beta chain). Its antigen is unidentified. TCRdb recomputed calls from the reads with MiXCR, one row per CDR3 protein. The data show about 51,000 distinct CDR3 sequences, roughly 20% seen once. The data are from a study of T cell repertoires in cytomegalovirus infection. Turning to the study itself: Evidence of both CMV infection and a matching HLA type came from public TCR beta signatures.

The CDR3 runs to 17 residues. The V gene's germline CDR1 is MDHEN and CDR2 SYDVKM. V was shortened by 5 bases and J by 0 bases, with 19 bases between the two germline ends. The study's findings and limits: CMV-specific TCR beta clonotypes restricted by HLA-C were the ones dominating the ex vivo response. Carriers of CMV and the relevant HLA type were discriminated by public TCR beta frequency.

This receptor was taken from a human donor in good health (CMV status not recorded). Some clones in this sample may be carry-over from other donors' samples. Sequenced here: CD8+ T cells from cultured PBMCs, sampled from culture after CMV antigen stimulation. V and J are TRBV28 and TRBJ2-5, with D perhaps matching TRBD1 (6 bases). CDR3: CASSTIGTTTYQETQYF. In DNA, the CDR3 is TGTGCCAGCAGTACGATCGGGACAACAACGTACCAAGAGACCCAGTACTTC.